The next 22 T cell receptor beta chains were all read from a single sample in a study of blood T cell repertoires in COVID-19 (dated by TCRdb to 2019 to 2021). The protocol used for the library was the immunoSEQ multiplex PCR assay. The source is immuneACCESS, and TCRdb retained only in-frame sequences with V and J called. Part of the clones is not carried over; for the studies checked, unresolved V genes explain less than half of this, and the remainder is unexplained. The sample includes about 320,000 clones, with around nine tenths observed a single time. Of the sample, roughly 3.6% is held by the ten largest clones. The sample comprised PBMCs or T cells enriched from blood (not recorded which). The receptors come from a woman younger than 45 who had been exposed to COVID-19.

The chain combines TRBV4-3 with TRBJ2-3; 11 bases line up with TRBD2. V gave up 4 bases and J gave up 0 bases; unmatched junction bases: 3. The germline V gene encodes CDR1 LGHNA and CDR2 YSLEER. The CDR3 spans 16 residues. CDR3 residues: CASSRGTSGSTDTQYF. The DNA of the CDR3 is TGCGCCAGCAGCCGGGGGACTAGCGGAAGCACAGATACGCAGTATTTT.

The gene calls are TRBV7-2 and TRBJ2-7; D may be TRBD1 (7 bases). The CDR3 has 15 residues. V was shortened by 5 bases and J by 2 bases, with 16 bases between the two germline ends. CDR1 is SGHTA and CDR2 is FQGNSA in the germline V gene. The CDR3 sequence: CASSPWGDSPYEQYF. The CDR3, as DNA: TGTGCCAGCAGCCCGTGGGGGGACAGCCCCTACGAGCAGTACTTC.

The chain couples TRBV19 to TRBJ1-2; 8 bases match TRBD1. The CDR3 runs 15 residues. Trimming at V came to 3 bases and at J to 8 bases, leaving 11 bases not matched to a gene. CDR1 and CDR2 from the germline V gene are LNHDA and SQIVND (reference sequence). CDR3 sequence (DNA): TGTGCCAGTAGTATCCCCCGTGACAGGGGCAGAGGCTACACCTTC. This sequence encodes CASSIPRDRGRGYTF.

The chain employs TRBV2 and TRBJ1-5; D gene unclear. The CDR3 is 14 residues long. V was trimmed by 6 bases and J by 4 bases, leaving 13 bases between them. Germline V gene lookup returns CDR1 SNHLY and CDR2 FYNNEI. Written as DNA, the CDR3 is TGTGCCAGCAGCCCCCGGAGCCAGAATCAGCCCCAGCATTTT. Encoded protein: CASSPRSQNQPQHF.

This chain links TRBV3-1 (or the pseudogene TRBV3-2) with TRBJ1-6, with TRBD1 matching 8 bases. The germline gives CDR1 LGHDT, CDR2 YNNKEL (reference sequence). V shed 3 bases, J shed 10 bases, and the junction held 5 bases outside the gene matches. The CDR3 has 14 residues. CDR3 region: CASSQTGERSPLHF. The CDR3 DNA reads TGTGCCAGCAGCCAGACAGGGGAACGGTCACCCCTCCACTTT.

This clone was seen only a few times. V and J are TRBV5-1 and TRBJ2-1; perhaps TRBD2 as D (6 bases). The CDR3 sequence is 13 residues long. Trimming removed 2 bases from V and 10 bases from J, with 13 bases in between. Germline V gene lookup returns CDR1 SGHRS and CDR2 YFSETQ. CDR3 DNA: TGCGCCAGCAGCTTCTCCGGGGGACCCGAGCAGTTCTTC. Its protein is CASSFSGGPEQFF.

The CDR3, as DNA: TGTGCCAGCTCACCTGCAACGGGGGGCAATCAGCCCCAGCATTTT. Its protein product is CASSPATGGNQPQHF. The rearrangement uses TRBV18 and TRBJ1-5, with D possibly matching TRBD1 (5 bases). The CDR3 sequence is 15 residues long. Germline lookup yields CDR1 KGHSH and CDR2 LQKENI. V lost 3 bases and J lost 2, with 11 bases in between.

The chain has TRBV13 and TRBJ2-1; D perhaps matches TRBD1 (6 bases). The germline CDR1 and CDR2 sequences are PRHDT and FYEKMQ (reference sequence). The CDR3 has 16 residues. The germline V and J ends were trimmed by 5 bases and 0 bases, with 14 bases remaining between them. This CDR3 is CASSPLTGSSYNEQFF. The CDR3 DNA reads TGTGCCAGCAGCCCTCTGACAGGTAGCTCCTACAATGAGCAGTTCTTC.

V and J are TRBV5-1 and TRBJ2-7; D uncertain. Germline V lookup: CDR1 SGHRS, CDR2 YFSETQ. V was trimmed by 1 base and J by 2 bases, leaving 4 bases between them. The CDR3 has 12 amino acids. The CDR3, as DNA: TGCGCCAGCAGCTTGCCTCCCTACGAGCAGTACTTC. It translates to CASSLPPYEQYF.

The chain carries TRBV10-3 and TRBJ2-4; 9 bases map to TRBD1. The ends lost 2 bases at V and 9 bases at J; junction bases unmatched: 5. Germline V gives CDR1 ENHRY, CDR2 SYGVKD. This CDR3 is 14 amino acids long. CDR3 sequence: CAISEGQGIGIQYF. CDR3 DNA: TGTGCCATCAGTGAGGGACAGGGGATAGGCATTCAGTACTTC.

The chain has TRBV3-1 (or the pseudogene TRBV3-2) and TRBJ2-2, with TRBD1 as a possible D gene (5 bases). Between the trimmed V and J ends, which lost 5 bases and 8 bases, there was a span of 9 bases. The CDR3 contains 12 residues. Germline lookup yields CDR1 LGHDT and CDR2 YNNKEL (reference sequence). CDR3 in DNA: TGTGCCAGCAGCGCTCAGGGAGGGGAGCTGTTTTTT. This encodes CASSAQGGELFF.

The J gene is TRBJ2-1, the V gene TRBV2, with 14 bases matching TRBD2. The CDR3 length is 16 residues. Germline-derived CDR1 and CDR2 are SNHLY and FYNNEI. V shed 7 bases and J 6 bases; nucleotides not matched to a gene: 8. In nucleotides, the CDR3 is TGTGCCAGCACTAGACTAGCGGGGGGGCCCGGCAATGAGCAGTTCTTC. This codes for CASTRLAGGPGNEQFF.

The genes are TRBV18 and TRBJ1-1; D is unresolved. Germline V gene lookup returns CDR1 KGHSH and CDR2 LQKENI. With 5 bases removed from V and 6 bases from J, the gap between germline ends came to 13 bases. This CDR3 is built from 13 residues. CDR3 sequence reads: CASSKTHPAEAFF. The CDR3 DNA reads as TGTGCCAGCTCAAAAACCCATCCGGCTGAAGCTTTCTTT.

The chain employs TRBV4-3 and TRBJ1-6, with D unresolved. Trimming pared 1 base from V and 6 bases from J, leaving 10 bases between. This CDR3 has 15 residues. Germline assignment: CDR1 LGHNA and CDR2 YSLEER. CDR3: CASSQAYSFNSPLHF. The CDR3 DNA follows: TGCGCCAGCAGCCAAGCGTACAGCTTTAATTCACCCCTCCACTTT.

This chain links TRBV18 with TRBJ2-7, with D unresolved. Germline values: CDR1 KGHSH, CDR2 LQKENI. V lost 2 bases to trimming and J lost 9 bases, with 14 bases between them. This CDR3 has 13 amino acids. As DNA, the CDR3 is TGTGCCAGCTCACCAAACCTCGCTCCGGTGCAGTACTTC. It yields the protein CASSPNLAPVQYF. Supplemented by reference TRBV18 and TRBJ2-7, the full variable domain reads NAGVMQNPRHLVRRRGQEARLRCSPMKGHSHVYWYRQLPEEGLKFMVYLQKENIIDESGMPKERFSAEFPKEGPSILRIQQVVRGDSAAYFCASSPNLAPVQYFGPGTRLTVT.

The chain employs TRBV6-5 and TRBJ1-2; possible D gene TRBD1, 5 bases. V was pared by 2 bases and J by 6 bases, with 13 bases between. CDR1 MNHEY and CDR2 SVGAGI come from the germline V gene. CDR3 length: 14 amino acids. The CDR3 DNA is TGTGCCAGCAGTTACGCCTCATCGGGGGATGGCTACACCTTC. This translates into CASSYASSGDGYTF.

The gene calls are TRBV25-1 and TRBJ2-1, with 11 bases aligning to TRBD2. Germline-derived CDR1 and CDR2 are MGHDK and SYGVNS. This CDR3 spans 16 amino acids. V dropped 3 bases and J dropped 2; count of bases not matched to a gene: 3. Here the CDR3 reads CASSDLSGGAYNEQFF. CDR3 nucleotides: TGTGCCAGCAGTGATCTTAGCGGGGGGGCCTACAATGAGCAGTTCTTC.

The chain is built from TRBV19 and TRBJ1-1, with D possibly matching TRBD1 (6 bases). Between the trimmed V and J ends, which lost 8 bases and 5 bases, there was a span of 9 bases. Germline values: CDR1 LNHDA, CDR2 SQIVND (reference sequence). The CDR3 consists of 11 residues. This CDR3 is CASLRGTEAFF. The DNA for the CDR3 is TGTGCCAGTTTGAGGGGGACTGAAGCTTTCTTT.

The chain joins TRBV6-5 to TRBJ1-5, with D maybe TRBD1 (6 bases). Germline CDR1 MNHEY, CDR2 SVGAGI. The CDR3 covers 15 residues. Trimming took 4 bases from V and 3 from J, leaving 13 bases between them. CDR3 sequence reads: CASSFQGSNNQPQHF. The CDR3 nucleotides read TGTGCCAGCAGTTTCCAGGGGAGTAACAATCAGCCCCAGCATTTT.

The rearrangement links TRBV6-1 to TRBJ1-1; D unclear. The CDR3 extends over 13 amino acids. V lost 0 bases and J 8 bases, leaving 10 bases between the germline ends. Germline assignment: CDR1 MNHNS and CDR2 SASEGT. The CDR3 sequence is CASSEARDGEAFF. The CDR3 DNA sequence: TGTGCCAGCAGTGAAGCCCGGGATGGGGAAGCTTTCTTT.

This rearrangement joins TRBV7-9 to TRBJ2-1; D remains unclear. Germline CDR1 SEHNR, CDR2 FQNEAQ (reference sequence). The CDR3 is 13 residues long. Trimming removed 5 bases at V and 5 bases at J, with 10 bases between. The DNA of the CDR3 is TGTGCCAGCAGCCGTCTTCTCCACAATGAGCAGTTCTTC. Its translation is CASSRLLHNEQFF. Full variable domain (outside the CDR3, taken from reference TRBV7-9 and TRBJ2-1): DTGVSQNPRHKITKRGQNVTFRCDPISEHNRLYWYRQTLGQGPEFLTYFQNEAQLEKSRLLSDRFSAERPKGSFSTLEIQRTEQGDSAMYLCASSRLLHNEQFFGPGTRLTVL.

The chain couples TRBV3-1 (or the pseudogene TRBV3-2) to TRBJ2-7; 9 bases agree with TRBD1. The germline CDR1 and CDR2 sequences are LGHDT and YNNKEL (reference sequence). The CDR3 spans 14 residues. The V and J ends lost 4 bases and 3 bases, in that order; junction bases with no gene match: 4. CDR3 sequence: CASSPGQGNYEQYF. CDR3 coding DNA: TGTGCCAGCAGCCCGGGACAGGGTAACTACGAGCAGTACTTC.